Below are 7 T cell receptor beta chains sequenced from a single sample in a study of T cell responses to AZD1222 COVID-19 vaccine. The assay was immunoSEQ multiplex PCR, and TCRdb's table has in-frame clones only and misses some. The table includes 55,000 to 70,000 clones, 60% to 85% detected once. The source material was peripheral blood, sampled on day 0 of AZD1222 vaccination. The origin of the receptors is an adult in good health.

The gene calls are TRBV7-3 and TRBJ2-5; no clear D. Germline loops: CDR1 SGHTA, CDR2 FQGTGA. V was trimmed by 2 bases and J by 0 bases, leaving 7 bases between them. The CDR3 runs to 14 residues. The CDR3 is CASSLGPNQETQYF. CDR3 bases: TGTGCCAGCAGCTTAGGGCCCAACCAAGAGACCCAGTACTTC.

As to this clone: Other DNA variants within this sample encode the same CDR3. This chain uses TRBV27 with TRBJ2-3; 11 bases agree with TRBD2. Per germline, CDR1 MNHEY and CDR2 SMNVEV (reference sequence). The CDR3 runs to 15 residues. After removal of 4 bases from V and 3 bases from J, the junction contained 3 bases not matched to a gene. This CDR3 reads CASSSLAGGTDTQYF. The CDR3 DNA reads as TGTGCCAGCAGTTCGCTAGCGGGGGGTACAGATACGCAGTATTTT.

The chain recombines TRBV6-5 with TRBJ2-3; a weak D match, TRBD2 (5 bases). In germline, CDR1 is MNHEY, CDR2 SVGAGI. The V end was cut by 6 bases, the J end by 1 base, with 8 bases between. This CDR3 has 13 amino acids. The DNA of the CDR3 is TGTGCCAGCAGCGAGGGAGGCACAGATACGCAGTATTTT. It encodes CASSEGGTDTQYF.

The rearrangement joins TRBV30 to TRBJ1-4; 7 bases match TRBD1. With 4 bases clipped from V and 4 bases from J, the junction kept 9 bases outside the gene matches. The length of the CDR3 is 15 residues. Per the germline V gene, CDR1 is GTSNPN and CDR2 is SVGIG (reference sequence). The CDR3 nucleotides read TGTGCCTGGAAGGGTCCGGGACAGCTTAATGAAAAACTGTTTTTT. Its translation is CAWKGPGQLNEKLFF.

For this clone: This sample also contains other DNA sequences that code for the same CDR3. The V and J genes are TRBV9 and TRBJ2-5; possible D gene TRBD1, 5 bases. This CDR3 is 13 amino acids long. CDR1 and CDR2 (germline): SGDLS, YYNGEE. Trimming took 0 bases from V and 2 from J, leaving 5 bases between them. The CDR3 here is CASSVGQQETQYF. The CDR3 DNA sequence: TGTGCCAGCAGCGTAGGACAGCAAGAGACCCAGTACTTC.

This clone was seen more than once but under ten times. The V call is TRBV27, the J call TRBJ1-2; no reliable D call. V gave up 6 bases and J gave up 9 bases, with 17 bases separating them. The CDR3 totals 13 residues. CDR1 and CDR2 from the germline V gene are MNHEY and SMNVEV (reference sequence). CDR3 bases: TGTGCCAGCAGCGACCAAGGAGATCTGCGCTACACCTTC. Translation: CASSDQGDLRYTF.

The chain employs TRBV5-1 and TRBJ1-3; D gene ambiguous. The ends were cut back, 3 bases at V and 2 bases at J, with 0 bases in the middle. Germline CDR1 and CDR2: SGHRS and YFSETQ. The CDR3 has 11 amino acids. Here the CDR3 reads CASSSGNTIYF. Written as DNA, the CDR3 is TGCGCCAGCAGCTCTGGAAACACCATATATTTT.